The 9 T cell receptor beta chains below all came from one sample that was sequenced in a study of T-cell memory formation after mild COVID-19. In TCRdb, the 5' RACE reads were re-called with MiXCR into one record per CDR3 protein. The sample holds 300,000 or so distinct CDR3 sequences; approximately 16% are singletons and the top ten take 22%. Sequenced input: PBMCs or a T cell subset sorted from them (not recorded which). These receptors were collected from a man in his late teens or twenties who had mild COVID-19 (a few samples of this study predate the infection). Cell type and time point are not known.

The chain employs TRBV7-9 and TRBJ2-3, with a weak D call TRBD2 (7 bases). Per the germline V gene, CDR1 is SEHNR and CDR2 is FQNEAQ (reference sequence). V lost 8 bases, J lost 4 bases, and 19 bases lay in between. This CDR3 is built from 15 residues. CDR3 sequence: CASAEEGGGPDTQYF. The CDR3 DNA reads TGTGCCAGCGCCGAGGAGGGGGGGGGCCCAGATACGCAGTATTTT.

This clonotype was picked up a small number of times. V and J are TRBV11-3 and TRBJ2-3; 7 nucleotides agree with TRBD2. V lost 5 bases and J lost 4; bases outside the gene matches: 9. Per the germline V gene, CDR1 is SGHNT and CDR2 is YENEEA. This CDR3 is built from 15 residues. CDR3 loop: CASSPGLGNADTQYF. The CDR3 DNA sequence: TGTGCCAGCAGCCCTGGACTAGGCAACGCAGATACGCAGTATTTT.

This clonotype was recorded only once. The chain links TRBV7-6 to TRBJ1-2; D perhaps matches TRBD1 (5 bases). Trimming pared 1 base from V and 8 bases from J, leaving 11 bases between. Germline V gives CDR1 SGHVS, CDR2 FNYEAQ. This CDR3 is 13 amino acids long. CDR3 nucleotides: TGTGCCAGCAGCTTAGAGTCAAGGGGAGGCTACACCTTC. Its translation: CASSLESRGGYTF.

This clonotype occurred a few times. CDR3 bases: TGTGCCAGCAGCTTCGGAGGGGGCGACTACGAGCAGTACTTC. It encodes CASSFGGGDYEQYF. The chain combines TRBV7-6 with TRBJ2-7; a weak D match, TRBD1 (7 bases). Germline V gene sequence: CDR1 SGHVS, CDR2 FNYEAQ. This CDR3 comprises 14 residues. V dropped 3 bases and J dropped 3 bases, with 12 bases sitting between them.

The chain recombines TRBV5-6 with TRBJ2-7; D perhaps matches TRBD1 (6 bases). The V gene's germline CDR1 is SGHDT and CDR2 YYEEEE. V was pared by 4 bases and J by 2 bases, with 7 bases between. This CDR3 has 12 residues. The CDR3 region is CASSRDTYEQYV. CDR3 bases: TGTGCCAGCAGCCGGGACACCTACGAGCAGTACGTC.

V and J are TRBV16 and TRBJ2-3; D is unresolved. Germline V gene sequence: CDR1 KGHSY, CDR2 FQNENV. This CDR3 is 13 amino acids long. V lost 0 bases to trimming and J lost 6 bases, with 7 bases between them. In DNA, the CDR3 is TGTGCCAGCAGCCAATCCATTGAGGATACGCAGTATTTT. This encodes CASSQSIEDTQYF.

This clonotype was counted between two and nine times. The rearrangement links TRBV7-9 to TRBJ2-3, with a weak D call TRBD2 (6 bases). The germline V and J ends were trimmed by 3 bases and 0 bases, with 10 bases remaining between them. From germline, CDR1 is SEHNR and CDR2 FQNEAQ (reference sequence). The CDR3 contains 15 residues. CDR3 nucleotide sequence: TGTGCCAGCAGCTTCCGCGGGGACAGCACAGATACGCAGTATTTT. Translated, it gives CASSFRGDSTDTQYF.

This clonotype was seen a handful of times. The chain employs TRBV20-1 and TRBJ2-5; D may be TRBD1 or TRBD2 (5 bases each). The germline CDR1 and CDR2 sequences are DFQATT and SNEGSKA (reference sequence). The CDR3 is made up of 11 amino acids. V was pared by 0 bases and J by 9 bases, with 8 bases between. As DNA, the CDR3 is TGCAGTGCTAGAGACGGGGCTCCCCAGTACTTC. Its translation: CSARDGAPQYF.

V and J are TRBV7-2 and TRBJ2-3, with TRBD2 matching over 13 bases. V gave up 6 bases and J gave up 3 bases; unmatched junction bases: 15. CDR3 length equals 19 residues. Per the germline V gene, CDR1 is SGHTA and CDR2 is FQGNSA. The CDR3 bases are TGTGCCAGCAGGGGTACGCTGACTAGCGGGGGGCCAGGGACAGATACGCAGTATTTT. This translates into CASRGTLTSGGPGTDTQYF.